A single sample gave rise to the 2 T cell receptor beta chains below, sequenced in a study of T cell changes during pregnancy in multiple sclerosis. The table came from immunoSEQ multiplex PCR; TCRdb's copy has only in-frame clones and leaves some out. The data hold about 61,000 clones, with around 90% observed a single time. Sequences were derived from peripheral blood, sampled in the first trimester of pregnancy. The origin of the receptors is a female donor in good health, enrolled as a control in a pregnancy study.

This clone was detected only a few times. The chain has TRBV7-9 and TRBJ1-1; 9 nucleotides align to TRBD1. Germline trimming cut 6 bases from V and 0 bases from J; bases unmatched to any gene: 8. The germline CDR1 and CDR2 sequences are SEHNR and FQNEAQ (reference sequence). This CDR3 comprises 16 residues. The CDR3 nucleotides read TGTGCCAGCAGACCCGGGACAGGGCATATGAACACTGAAGCTTTCTTT. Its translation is CASRPGTGHMNTEAFF.

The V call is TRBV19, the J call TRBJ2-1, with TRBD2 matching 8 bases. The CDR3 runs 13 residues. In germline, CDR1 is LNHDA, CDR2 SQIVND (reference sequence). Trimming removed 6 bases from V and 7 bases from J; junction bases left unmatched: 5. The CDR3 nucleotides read TGTGCCAGTAGAGGCGGGGGGAATAATGAGCAGTTCTTC. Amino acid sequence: CASRGGGNNEQFF.